This section outlines one T cell receptor (beta chain) sequence together with its context. The antigen is unknown. The sample comes from a study of cytomegalovirus exposure and HLA in healthy donors. Overall study context: Assignment to the Caucasian-associated ancestry cluster applied to approximately 80% of the approximately 400 genotyped donors. Points from the study as a whole: A later look showed TCR association rates differing by HLA locus, highest for DRB1 and lowest for HLA-C. Analysis was carried out at a later point, and it linked a missense DCLRE1C variant to TCR beta V- and J-gene trimming. TCR beta sequences numbering under 20,000 were associated with HLA alleles at 0.05 false discovery rate in a later analysis.

In the PCR, 60 Vbeta and 13 Jbeta primers were used. Data came from immunoSEQ multiplex PCR; TCRdb stores just in-frame clones and leaves some out. The sample has around 190,000 clones, 81% seen once; the top ten hold 1.5% to 2%. The trim removed 2 bases at V and 2 bases at J, leaving 11 bases unmatched. Looked up from germline, CDR1 is SQVTM and CDR2 is ANQGSEA. The CDR3 sequence is 16 residues long. The clonotype comes from a man aged 18-30 years in good health and CMV-seronegative. Sequenced sample: PBMCs. The chain uses TRBV29-1 and TRBJ2-7; 8 bases match TRBD2. CDR3: CSVENPNVAGTYEQYF. CDR3 DNA: TGCAGCGTTGAAAATCCCAATGTAGCGGGAACCTACGAGCAGTACTTC.